The 15 T cell receptor beta chains in this list originate from one sample, sequenced in a study of T-cell reconstitution after alpha-beta-depleted transplantation in children. Preparation of the TCRbeta library involved a method that used unique molecular identifiers. MiXCR, run by TCRdb on the PCR reads, gives a single entry per CDR3 protein. The sample includes about 250,000 distinct CDR3 sequences, roughly a quarter of them seen just once. The specimen comprised PBMCs, mostly from graft donor cells, sampled 360 days after TCRalphabeta/CD19-depleted stem cell transplant. The receptor set was obtained from a female patient younger than 10 who had a stem cell transplant for congenital amegakaryocytic thrombocytopenia, so the T cells may come from the graft donor.

The sample holds many counts of this clonotype. J is TRBJ2-2 and V is TRBV7-6; D not resolved. Germline CDR1 reads SGHVS; CDR2 reads FNYEAQ. The CDR3 runs 13 residues. Trimming pared 4 bases from V and 6 bases from J, leaving 9 bases between. The CDR3 DNA sequence: TGTGCCAGCAGCTCCCTCGCTTCCGGGGAGCTGTTTTTT. Encoded protein: CASSSLASGELFF.

On this clonotype: Without the conserved terminal phenylalanine or tryptophan, this CDR3 likely stems from a read error. The chain recombines TRBV20-1 with TRBJ2-3, with 7 positions matching TRBD2. CDR3 length equals 14 residues. The V segment lost 6 bases and the J segment 2 bases; nucleotides outside the gene matches: 8. Germline V gene lookup returns CDR1 DFQATT and CDR2 SNEGSKA (reference sequence). The CDR3 nucleotides are TGCAGTGCGGGGGGAAGCGGGGACACAGATACGCAGTATGTT. Its protein product is CSAGGSGDTDTQYV.

This clonotype was picked up a small number of times. The genes are TRBV24-1 and TRBJ2-2; D is ambiguous. This CDR3 spans 15 amino acids. The V and J ends lost 6 bases and 0 bases respectively, with 10 bases between them. The germline V gene has CDR1 KGHDR and CDR2 SFDVKD. CDR3 nucleotide sequence: TGTGCCACCAGTTCAACTTCAGCGAACACCGGGGAGCTGTTTTTT. Protein product: CATSSTSANTGELFF.

This clonotype was seen only a few times. The chain combines TRBV11-2 with TRBJ2-7; the match to TRBD1 covers 7 bases. Germline trimming cut 6 bases from V and 3 bases from J; bases unmatched to any gene: 8. Germline V gene sequence: CDR1 SGHAT, CDR2 FQNNGV. The CDR3 sequence is 14 residues long. The CDR3 sequence is CASRPGTAYYEQYF. The CDR3, as DNA: TGTGCCAGCAGACCCGGGACAGCGTACTACGAGCAGTACTTC.

This sequence joins TRBV20-1 and TRBJ1-5, with D hard to call. The V end lost 1 base, the J end lost 3 bases, and 13 bases lay between the germline ends. There are 15 residues in the CDR3. Germline V CDR1 and CDR2: DFQATT, SNEGSKA (reference sequence). The CDR3 protein is CSARGAGGFNQPQHF. The CDR3 DNA reads TGCAGTGCTAGAGGGGCAGGCGGATTCAATCAGCCCCAGCATTTT.

This clonotype has a handful of counts. The chain carries TRBV5-1 and TRBJ2-7; 11 nucleotides match TRBD1. Trimming cost V 3 bases and J 3 bases; bases outside gene matches: 2. From germline, CDR1 is SGHRS and CDR2 YFSETQ. The CDR3 has 14 residues. In nucleotides, the CDR3 is TGCGCCAGCAGCTGGGGGACAGGGGGCTACGAGCAGTACTTC. Amino acid sequence: CASSWGTGGYEQYF. The whole variable domain, filled in from reference TRBV5-1 and TRBJ2-7, reads KAGVTQTPRYLIKTRGQQVTLSCSPISGHRSVSWYQQTPGQGLQFLFEYFSETQRNKGNFPGRFSGRQFSNSRSEMNVSTLELGDSALYLCASSWGTGGYEQYFGPGTRLTVT.

This chain's CDR3 is CASSPTGGTYEQYF. In nucleotides, the CDR3 is TGTGCCAGCTCCCCGACAGGGGGTACCTACGAGCAGTACTTC. The chain combines TRBV18 with TRBJ2-7, with 9 bases lining up with TRBD1. Germline assignment: CDR1 KGHSH and CDR2 LQKENI. This CDR3 is 14 amino acids long. J gave up 2 bases and V 6 bases, and 5 bases lay outside the gene matches.

This chain uses TRBV2 with TRBJ1-5, with D perhaps TRBD1 (5 bases). Germline CDR1 reads SNHLY; CDR2 reads FYNNEI. Trimming took 2 bases from V and 6 from J, leaving 14 bases between them. The CDR3 extends over 15 amino acids. CDR3 region: CASSEMGGRGQPQHF. The CDR3 DNA reads TGTGCCAGCAGTGAAATGGGGGGTCGGGGTCAGCCCCAGCATTTT.

In this sample, this clonotype turned up a few times. The chain is built from TRBV6-5 and TRBJ2-5; D unclear. The V end lost 4 bases, the J end lost 1 base, and 16 bases lay between the germline ends. Germline V CDR1 and CDR2: MNHEY, SVGAGI. CDR3 length: 16 amino acids. As DNA, the CDR3 is TGTGCCAGCAGTTTTGGCTTAAGCCGGGCCCAAGAGACCCAGTACTTC. It translates to CASSFGLSRAQETQYF.

This clonotype showed up many times. J is TRBJ2-5 and V is TRBV28, with 7 positions matching TRBD1. This CDR3 spans 17 amino acids. V trimming: 4 bases; J trimming: 0 bases; junction bases outside the gene matches: 11. Germline CDR1 and CDR2: MDHEN and SYDVKM. CDR3 protein: CASSSPRLTGNQETQYF. CDR3 in DNA: TGTGCCAGCAGTTCCCCACGATTGACAGGGAACCAAGAGACCCAGTACTTC.

Ten or more counts support this clonotype. The rearrangement joins TRBV20-1 to TRBJ2-1; tentative D call: TRBD2 (6 bases). Germline CDR1 reads DFQATT; CDR2 reads SNEGSKA (reference sequence). The CDR3 totals 13 residues. CDR3: CSGSGSSYNEQFF. The CDR3 region has the DNA TGCAGCGGTAGCGGATCCTCCTACAATGAGCAGTTCTTC.

This chain joins TRBV14 and TRBJ2-2; the D gene is possibly TRBD2 (5 bases). Trimming pared 1 base from V and 1 base from J, leaving 10 bases between. CDR1 and CDR2 from the germline V gene are SGHDN and FVKESK. CDR3 size: 16 residues. CDR3 sequence (DNA): TGTGCCAGCAGCCAAGCGGGATGGGGGAACACCGGGGAGCTGTTTTTT. This codes for CASSQAGWGNTGELFF.

V and J are TRBV4-1 and TRBJ2-5, with 8 bases that match TRBD2. The germline gives CDR1 MGHRA, CDR2 YSYEKL. The CDR3 has 15 amino acids. The V gene end was trimmed by 3 bases and the J gene end by 5 bases; junction bases not matched to a gene: 8. The CDR3 reads CASSQRTSNPETQYF. DNA of the CDR3: TGCGCCAGCAGCCAGCGGACTAGCAATCCTGAGACCCAGTACTTC.

The table lists this clonotype with a few counts. This chain joins TRBV4-1 and TRBJ2-3; D not resolved. This CDR3 region has 13 residues. The germline V gene has CDR1 MGHRA and CDR2 YSYEKL. V gave up 5 bases and J gave up 0 bases, with 6 bases separating them. The CDR3 here is CASSLISTDTQYF. The CDR3 DNA reads as TGCGCCAGCAGCTTGATAAGCACAGATACGCAGTATTTT.

Many counts were recorded for this clonotype. The chain carries TRBV6-5 and TRBJ1-6; a weak D match, TRBD1 (6 bases). This CDR3 has 15 amino acids. Trimming left V 5 bases short and J 3 bases short, with 11 bases between. Germline V CDR1 and CDR2: MNHEY, SVGAGI. CDR3 protein: CASSPRDIYNSPLHF. Written as DNA, the CDR3 is TGTGCCAGCAGTCCTCGGGACATCTATAATTCACCCCTCCACTTT.